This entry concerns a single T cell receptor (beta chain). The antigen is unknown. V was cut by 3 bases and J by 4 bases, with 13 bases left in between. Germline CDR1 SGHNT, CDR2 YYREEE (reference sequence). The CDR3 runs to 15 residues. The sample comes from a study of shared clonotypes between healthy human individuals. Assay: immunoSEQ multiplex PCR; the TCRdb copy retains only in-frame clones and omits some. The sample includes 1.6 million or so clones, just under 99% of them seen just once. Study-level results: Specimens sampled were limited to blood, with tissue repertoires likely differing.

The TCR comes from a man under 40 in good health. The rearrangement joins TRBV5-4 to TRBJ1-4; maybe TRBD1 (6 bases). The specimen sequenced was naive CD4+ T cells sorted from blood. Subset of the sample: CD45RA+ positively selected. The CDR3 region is CASSSAGVGNEKLFF. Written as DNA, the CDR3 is TGTGCCAGCAGCTCCGCAGGGGTTGGTAATGAAAAACTGTTTTTT.